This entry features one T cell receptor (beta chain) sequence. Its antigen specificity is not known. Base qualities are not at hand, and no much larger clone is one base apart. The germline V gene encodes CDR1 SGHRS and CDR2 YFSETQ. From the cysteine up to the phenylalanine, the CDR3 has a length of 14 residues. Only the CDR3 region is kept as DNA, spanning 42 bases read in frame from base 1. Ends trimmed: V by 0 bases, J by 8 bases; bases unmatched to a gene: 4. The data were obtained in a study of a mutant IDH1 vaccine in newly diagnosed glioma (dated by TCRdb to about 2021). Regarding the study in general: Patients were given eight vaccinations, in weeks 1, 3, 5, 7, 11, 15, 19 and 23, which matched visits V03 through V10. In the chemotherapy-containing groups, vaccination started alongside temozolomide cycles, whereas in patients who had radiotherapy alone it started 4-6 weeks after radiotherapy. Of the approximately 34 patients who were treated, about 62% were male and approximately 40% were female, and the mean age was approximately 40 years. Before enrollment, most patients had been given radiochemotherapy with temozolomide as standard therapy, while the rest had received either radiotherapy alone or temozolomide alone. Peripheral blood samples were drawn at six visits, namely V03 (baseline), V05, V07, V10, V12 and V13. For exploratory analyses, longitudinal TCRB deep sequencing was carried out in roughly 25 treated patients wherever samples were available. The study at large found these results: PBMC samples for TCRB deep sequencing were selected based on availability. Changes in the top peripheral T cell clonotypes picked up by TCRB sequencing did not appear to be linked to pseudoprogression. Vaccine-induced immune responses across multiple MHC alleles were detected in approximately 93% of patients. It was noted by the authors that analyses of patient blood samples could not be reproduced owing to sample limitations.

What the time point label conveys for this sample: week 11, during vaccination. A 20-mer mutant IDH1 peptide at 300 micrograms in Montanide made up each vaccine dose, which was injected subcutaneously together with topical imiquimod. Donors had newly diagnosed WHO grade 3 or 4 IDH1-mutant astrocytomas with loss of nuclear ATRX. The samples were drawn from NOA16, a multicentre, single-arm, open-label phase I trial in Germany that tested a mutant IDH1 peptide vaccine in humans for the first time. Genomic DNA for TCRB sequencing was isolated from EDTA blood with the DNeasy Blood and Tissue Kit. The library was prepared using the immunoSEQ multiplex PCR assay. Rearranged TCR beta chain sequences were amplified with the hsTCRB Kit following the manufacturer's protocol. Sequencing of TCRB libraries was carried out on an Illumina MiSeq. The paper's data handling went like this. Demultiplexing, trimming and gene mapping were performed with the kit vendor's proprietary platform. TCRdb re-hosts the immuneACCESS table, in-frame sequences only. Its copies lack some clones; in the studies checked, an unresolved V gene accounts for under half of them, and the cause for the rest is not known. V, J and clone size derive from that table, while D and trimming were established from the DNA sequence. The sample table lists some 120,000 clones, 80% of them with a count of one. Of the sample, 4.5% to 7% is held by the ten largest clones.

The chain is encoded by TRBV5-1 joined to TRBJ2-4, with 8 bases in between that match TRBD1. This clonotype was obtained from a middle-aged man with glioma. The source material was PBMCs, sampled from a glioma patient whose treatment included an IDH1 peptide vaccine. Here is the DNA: TGCGCCAGCAGCTTGGCCCAGGGGGCTTACATTCAGTACTTC. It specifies CASSLAQGAYIQYF. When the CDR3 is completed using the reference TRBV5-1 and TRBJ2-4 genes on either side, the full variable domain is KAGVTQTPRYLIKTRGQQVTLSCSPISGHRSVSWYQQTPGQGLQFLFEYFSETQRNKGNFPGRFSGRQFSNSRSEMNVSTLELGDSALYLCASSLAQGAYIQYFGAGTRLSVL.